These 25 T cell receptor beta chains were sequenced from one sample in a study of a mutant IDH1 vaccine in newly diagnosed glioma. For these receptors, no antigen is known. As for time point: week 47, end of study. The study gave 300 ug of mutant IDH1 20-mer peptide per vaccine dose, with topical imiquimod. Clones were read by immunoSEQ multiplex PCR, and TCRdb kept only the in-frame ones, dropping some. This sample yields approximately 50,000 clones, of which roughly 72% are seen a single time; 4% to 5.5% belongs to the top ten. Sequencing was performed on PBMCs, taken from a glioma patient whose treatment included an IDH1 peptide vaccine. These receptors all come from a middle-aged woman with glioma. Some clones in this sample may be carry-over from other donors' samples.

The V call is TRBV2, the J call TRBJ2-7, with D possibly being TRBD1 (5 bases). Germline lookup yields CDR1 SNHLY and CDR2 FYNNEI. This CDR3 contains 14 residues. V was shortened by 8 bases and J by 0 bases, with 14 bases between the two germline ends. The CDR3 protein is CASAVGVSSYEQYF. CDR3 DNA: TGTGCCAGCGCCGTAGGGGTAAGCTCCTACGAGCAGTACTTC.

The gene calls are TRBV29-1 and TRBJ2-5, with 8 bases fitting TRBD1. With V trimmed by 6 bases and J by 1 base, 10 bases remained unmatched. This CDR3 has 15 residues. Looked up from germline, CDR1 is SQVTM and CDR2 is ANQGSEA. The CDR3 region is CSVVPGQGSQETQYF. The CDR3 DNA sequence: TGCAGCGTCGTACCAGGACAGGGATCCCAAGAGACCCAGTACTTC.

This clone was observed a few times. The genes are TRBV25-1 and TRBJ2-2; 10 bases map to TRBD1. The germline V gene encodes CDR1 MGHDK and CDR2 SYGVNS. V shed 2 bases and J 6 bases; nucleotides not matched to a gene: 12. The CDR3 length is 18 residues. The CDR3: CASSEEPPGQGGAGELFF. Written as DNA, the CDR3 is TGTGCCAGCAGTGAAGAGCCTCCTGGACAGGGGGGCGCCGGGGAGCTGTTTTTT.

V and J are TRBV29-1 and TRBJ1-1; the D gene is possibly TRBD1 (5 bases). This CDR3 contains 13 residues. Trimming shortened V by 8 bases and J by 3 bases, and 16 bases separated the two germline ends. Germline CDR1 SQVTM, CDR2 ANQGSEA. The CDR3 loop is CSSRQRGHTEAFF. The CDR3 DNA reads as TGCAGCTCCCGACAGAGGGGCCACACTGAAGCTTTCTTT.

CDR3: CASGQGIANEKLFF. Written as DNA, the CDR3 is TGTGCCAGTGGGCAGGGGATCGCTAATGAAAAACTGTTTTTT. The chain carries TRBV19 and TRBJ1-4; the D gene is possibly TRBD1 (6 bases). Trimming removed 8 bases from V and 3 bases from J, with 13 bases in between. Germline loops: CDR1 LNHDA, CDR2 SQIVND (reference sequence). The CDR3 covers 14 residues. The full variable domain, its missing parts supplied by reference TRBV19 and TRBJ1-4, is DGGITQSPKYLFRKEGQNVTLSCEQNLNHDAMYWYRQDPGQGLRLIYYSQIVNDFQKGDIAEGYSVSREKKESFPLTVTSAQKNPTAFYLCASGQGIANEKLFFGSGTQLSVL.

The gene calls are TRBV5-5 and TRBJ1-4; no clear D gene. Trimming shortened V by 4 bases and J by 7 bases, and 20 bases separated the two germline ends. Germline lookup yields CDR1 SGHKS and CDR2 YYEKEE (reference sequence). The CDR3 length is 16 residues. The CDR3 DNA reads as TGTGCCAGCAGCCCCGTCCCCACCCCGAGCGCTGAAAAACTGTTTTTT. Encoded protein: CASSPVPTPSAEKLFF.

The gene calls are TRBV27 and TRBJ2-2, with D unresolved. The V end was cut by 5 bases, the J end by 5 bases, with 3 bases between. Germline-derived CDR1 and CDR2 are MNHEY and SMNVEV (reference sequence). CDR3 length equals 11 residues. The chain's CDR3 is CASSETGELFF. The CDR3 bases are TGTGCCAGCAGTGAAACCGGGGAGCTGTTTTTT.

This clone occurred a few times. CDR3 amino acids: CASTKGQSYNEQFF. The CDR3 nucleotides read TGTGCCAGCACCAAGGGACAGAGTTACAATGAGCAGTTCTTC. The chain joins TRBV25-1 to TRBJ2-1; TRBD1 matches 7 bases. This CDR3 spans 14 amino acids. V was pared by 7 bases and J by 4 bases, with 7 bases of the junction left unmatched. Germline loops: CDR1 MGHDK, CDR2 SYGVNS.

The chain uses TRBV2 and TRBJ1-1; D possibly corresponds to TRBD1 (5 bases). The V gene's germline CDR1 is SNHLY and CDR2 FYNNEI. The CDR3 sequence is 13 residues long. Trimming pared 6 bases from V and 4 bases from J, leaving 12 bases between. The chain's CDR3 is CASREAGGTEAFF. The DNA for the CDR3 is TGTGCCAGCAGGGAGGCGGGGGGCACTGAAGCTTTCTTT. The whole variable domain, remainder taken from reference TRBV2 and TRBJ1-1, is EPEVTQTPSHQVTQMGQEVILRCVPISNHLYFYWYRQILGQKVEFLVSFYNNEISEKSEIFDDQFSVERPDGSNFTLKIRSTKLEDSAMYFCASREAGGTEAFFGQGTRLTVV.

Only a few counts were recorded for this clone. The chain combines TRBV6-4 with TRBJ2-3; 9 bases are shared with TRBD2. The CDR3 runs 15 residues. V shed 7 bases and J 4 bases; nucleotides not matched to a gene: 9. Germline V CDR1 and CDR2: MRHNA, SNTAGT. DNA for the CDR3: TGTGCCAGCAAGCCTGCTAGCGGGGCCCCAGATACGCAGTATTTT. Translated: CASKPASGAPDTQYF.

This clone has more than one count but fewer than ten. The gene calls are TRBV5-6 and TRBJ1-2; perhaps TRBD1 as D (6 bases). Germline CDR1 SGHDT, CDR2 YYEEEE. Trimming removed 1 base from V and 6 bases from J, with 13 bases in between. This CDR3 has 14 residues. The CDR3 loop is CASSLLGQRDGYTF. CDR3 in DNA: TGTGCCAGCAGCTTGCTTGGACAGAGAGATGGCTACACCTTC.

In this sample, this clone turned up once. This chain links TRBV29-1 with TRBJ1-2, with D unresolved. V lost 2 bases and J lost 4, with 17 bases in between. The CDR3 totals 15 residues. In germline, CDR1 is SQVTM, CDR2 ANQGSEA. The CDR3: CSVERRFDGFYGYTF. CDR3 coding DNA: TGCAGCGTTGAAAGACGGTTCGACGGGTTCTATGGCTACACCTTC.

V and J are TRBV9 and TRBJ1-6, with D possibly matching TRBD1 (6 bases). Germline CDR1 and CDR2: SGDLS and YYNGEE. The V end was cut by 0 bases, the J end by 3 bases, with 10 bases between. The CDR3 has 16 amino acids. CDR3 in DNA: TGTGCCAGCAGCGTAGGCGGAGGGGGCTATAATTCACCCCTCCACTTT. It specifies CASSVGGGGYNSPLHF.

The chain employs TRBV6-5 and TRBJ2-2; no reliable D call. V lost 6 bases and J 3 bases, leaving 2 bases between the germline ends. Per germline, CDR1 MNHEY and CDR2 SVGAGI. The CDR3 runs to 11 residues. DNA of the CDR3: TGTGCCAGCAGGGACACCGGGGAGCTGTTTTTT. The encoded protein is CASRDTGELFF.

The chain employs TRBV5-4 and TRBJ2-1, with a possible D match to TRBD2 (5 bases). CDR1 SGHNT and CDR2 YYREEE come from the germline V gene (reference sequence). The V end lost 4 bases, the J end lost 2 bases, and 7 bases lay between the germline ends. The CDR3 runs 13 residues. This chain's CDR3 is CASSPGTYNEQFF. The CDR3 DNA is TGTGCCAGCAGCCCCGGGACCTACAATGAGCAGTTCTTC.

Only one count was recorded for this clone. CDR3 loop: CASRGNREGGYTF. The DNA of the CDR3 is TGTGCCAGCAGGGGGAACAGGGAAGGTGGCTACACCTTC. The gene calls are TRBV5-4 and TRBJ1-2; perhaps TRBD1 as D (6 bases). V was clipped by 5 bases and J by 7 bases, with 15 bases between them. The CDR3 consists of 13 residues. Germline loops: CDR1 SGHNT, CDR2 YYREEE (reference sequence).

This chain joins TRBV6-1 and TRBJ2-5; the match to TRBD1 covers 10 bases. CDR3 length: 15 residues. The germline CDR1 and CDR2 sequences are MNHNS and SASEGT. Losses at the gene ends were 5 bases for V and 7 bases for J; bases not matched to a gene: 10. The CDR3 is CASSSRRDRGPTQYF. The DNA for the CDR3 is TGTGCCAGCAGTTCCCGCCGGGACAGGGGTCCGACCCAGTACTTC.

The chain has TRBV18 and TRBJ2-7; D gene ambiguous. CDR1 and CDR2 from the germline V gene are KGHSH and LQKENI. Trimming stripped 1 base from V and 4 bases from J, with 11 bases between. There are 14 residues in the CDR3. CDR3 sequence reads: CASSPHPEPYEQYF. CDR3 sequence (DNA): TGTGCCAGCTCACCACATCCGGAGCCGTACGAGCAGTACTTC.

The chain has TRBV6-6 and TRBJ2-7, with D possibly being TRBD2 (5 bases). The CDR3 extends over 14 amino acids. The V end was cut by 11 bases, the J end by 4 bases, with 21 bases between. Germline CDR1 MNHNY, CDR2 SVGAGI (reference sequence). The CDR3 DNA reads TGTGCCGTCTCCTCCGGGCCTAGCCTATACGAGCAGTACTTC. It yields the protein CAVSSGPSLYEQYF.

The chain couples TRBV4-3 to TRBJ1-4; 7 bases match TRBD1. The germline gives CDR1 LGHNA, CDR2 YSLEER. Germline trimming cut 8 bases from V and 8 bases from J; bases unmatched to any gene: 8. This CDR3 region has 13 residues. For the CDR3, the DNA is TGCGCCAGCTCCCGGGACAGTGGAGAAAAACTGTTTTTT. This gives the protein CASSRDSGEKLFF.

The chain has TRBV6-4 and TRBJ1-2; no firm D call. Trimming shortened V by 6 bases and J by 7 bases, and 15 bases separated the two germline ends. The CDR3 spans 13 residues. In germline, CDR1 is MRHNA, CDR2 SNTAGT. CDR3 region: CASRGSWIGGYTF. Written as DNA, the CDR3 is TGTGCCAGCAGGGGGTCCTGGATTGGTGGCTACACCTTC.

The CDR3 DNA follows: TGTGCCAGCGGGCCACTTGGGAAGCCTGAAGCTTTCTTT. Residues: CASGPLGKPEAFF. V gene TRBV7-2 combines with J gene TRBJ1-1; D not resolved. This CDR3 contains 13 residues. CDR1 is SGHTA and CDR2 is FQGNSA in the germline V gene. Trimming cost V 8 bases and J 6 bases, with 16 bases left between them.

Of note for this clone: An end of the junction does not agree with germline; a read error may underlie this. The same CDR3 can be traced to other DNA sequences in this sample. The chain joins TRBV6-5 to TRBJ1-5; D might be TRBD1 (5 bases). The CDR3 contains 15 residues. Germline CDR1 MNHEY, CDR2 SVGAGI. DNA for the CDR3: TGTGCCAGCAGTCCCAGGGTGACTGGGCATCAGCCCCAGCACTTT. It is translated as CASSPRVTGHQPQHF.

The rearrangement uses TRBV29-1 and TRBJ1-2; maybe TRBD1 (5 bases). V was clipped by 7 bases and J by 1 base, with 19 bases between them. The V gene's germline CDR1 is SQVTM and CDR2 ANQGSEA. The CDR3 contains 15 residues. The DNA of the CDR3 is TGCAGCGCGGAGGACAAAGGAGAGGGTAACTATGGCTACACCTTC. This translates into CSAEDKGEGNYGYTF.

The chain is built from TRBV7-2 and TRBJ2-5; 10 bases agree with TRBD2. The CDR3 extends over 19 amino acids. Germline trimming cut 2 bases from V and 2 bases from J; bases unmatched to any gene: 14. The germline V gene encodes CDR1 SGHTA and CDR2 FQGNSA. CDR3 protein: CASSLTTSGASQTQETQYF. DNA of the CDR3: TGTGCCAGCAGCTTAACTACTAGCGGGGCGAGTCAAACACAAGAGACCCAGTACTTC.